This T cell receptor (beta chain) was sequenced during a study of blood T cell repertoires in COVID-19 (dated by TCRdb to between 2020 and 2021). About the investigation overall: Collaborator samples came from the United States, Italy and Spain and covered acute and convalescent phases of COVID-19. The material from the prospective study consisted of cDNA or gDNA derived from T cells, B-cell-depleted T cells, or PBMCs. Subjects who had been exposed to COVID-19, were actively infected with it, or had recovered from it provided the deeply sampled blood TCRbeta repertoires that made up the dataset. A freely available public database, intended as a resource for researchers studying the immune response to SARS-CoV-2, is where the repertoires were released. Samples came from the ongoing ImmuneRACE study (first 160 participants) plus 1,254 subjects from 6 global collaborators. Sample metadata almost always included a de-identified subject ID, COVID-19 status, age in years and sex. HLA class I and class II types, where available, came from metadata supplied by the sample provider rather than from assay-based typing. Study-level results and caveats: The amount of clinical and demographic metadata varied by source and participant and was provided uncurated.

TCRbeta CDR3 regions were amplified from genomic DNA by means of the immunoSEQ Assay, a bias-controlled multiplex PCR. In the paper's pipeline: Nucleated cell counts per sample were estimated from amplification of reference gene primers within the assay. Sequence reads were collapsed and filtered to measure the absolute abundance of every unique TCRbeta CDR3 rearrangement. For each sample, productive Simpson clonality was calculated as the square root of Simpson's diversity index over productive rearrangements. As stored in TCRdb, this immuneACCESS dataset retains in-frame rearrangements with V and J assigned. A fraction of the clones does not appear; measured against another copy, unresolved V genes explain less than half of the discrepancy, and the remainder lacks a known reason. The DNA gave D and trimming, while V, J and clone size come from that table. Within this sample are approximately 260,000 clones, with about 86% of them counted one time only. The ten largest account for 4.1% of the sample.

Reading the germline V gene gives CDR1 SGDLS and CDR2 YYNGEE. V sheds 0 bases and J sheds 6 bases, leaving 11 bases between their ends. The CDR3 measures 14 amino acids from cysteine to phenylalanine. Here the CDR3 DNA is all that survives: 42 bases in frame from base 1. In this sample, this clone turned up once. The target of this receptor is not known. Base qualities are missing; no much larger clone stands one base away. Enrolling through a virtual design, the prospective study's participants ranged in age from about 18 to 100 years and lived across about two dozen United States geographic areas. In the prospective study, participants were assigned to cohorts based on the clinical history participants reported in a screening survey and a study questionnaire. Mobile phlebotomists in the prospective study collected whole blood, serum and a nasopharyngeal or oropharyngeal swab from every participant. Prospective study participants could optionally give additional blood draws and questionnaires over a 2-month period. Blood samples from the prospective study were shipped frozen or at room temperature prior to DNA extraction.

The receptor's source is a man aged 30 to 45 with acute COVID-19. Sequenced input: PBMCs or T cells enriched from blood (not recorded which). This receptor chain uses TRBV9 and TRBJ2-3; TRBD1 is a weak D gene call, 5 bases matching. The DNA is TGTGCCAGCAGCGTAGGACCCACAGGCGATACGCAGTATTTT. The encoded protein is CASSVGPTGDTQYF.